Presented here are 29 T cell receptor beta chains from one specimen sequenced in a study of shared clonotypes between healthy human individuals. Using immunoSEQ multiplex PCR, the repertoire was profiled, and TCRdb retains in-frame clones only, with some absent. The table records about 2.4 million clones, roughly 93% of them present only once. The sequencing sample was made of naive CD4+ T cells from PBMCs. Documented subset: CD45RA+ positively selected. These receptors were collected from a man in his late teens or twenties in good health. Some clones in this sample may be carry-over from other donors' samples.

The CDR3 DNA reads as TGTGCCAGCAGCCCCCCATCCCGAACCGCGGGGGAGCAGTACTTC. Protein sequence: CASSPPSRTAGEQYF. The J gene is TRBJ2-7, the V gene TRBV5-4, with D possibly being TRBD2 (6 bases). This CDR3 region has 15 residues. CDR1 is SGHNT and CDR2 is YYREEE in the germline V gene (reference sequence). Trimming left V 4 bases short and J 7 bases short, with 21 bases between.

The chain is built from TRBV25-1 and TRBJ1-1; no firm D call. This CDR3 has 14 amino acids. Germline assignment: CDR1 MGHDK and CDR2 SYGVNS. The V end lost 6 bases, the J end lost 0 bases, and 11 bases lay between the germline ends. CDR3 amino acids: CASRTGNMNTEAFF. CDR3 coding DNA: TGTGCCAGCAGGACGGGAAACATGAACACTGAAGCTTTCTTT.

To note about this clone: Other nucleotide sequences from this sample produce the same CDR3. V is TRBV28 and J is TRBJ2-3; D may be TRBD2 (5 bases). CDR1 is MDHEN and CDR2 is SYDVKM in the germline V gene. This CDR3 is built from 13 residues. Trimming left V 5 bases short and J 3 bases short, with 9 bases between. The CDR3 region has the DNA TGTGCCAGCAGTGGGAGTGGGACAGATACGCAGTATTTT. This encodes CASSGSGTDTQYF.

The chain recombines TRBV5-5 with TRBJ2-1; TRBD2 agrees at 7 bases. The V gene's germline CDR1 is SGHKS and CDR2 YYEKEE (reference sequence). After removal of 0 bases from V and 2 bases from J, the junction contained 5 bases not matched to a gene. This CDR3 is 16 amino acids long. The CDR3 protein is CASSLVREETYNEQFF. The CDR3 DNA reads as TGTGCCAGCAGCTTGGTCCGGGAGGAGACCTACAATGAGCAGTTCTTC.

The rearrangement joins TRBV4-2 to TRBJ1-1; no firm D call. The germline V and J ends were trimmed by 0 bases and 5 bases, with 10 bases remaining between them. CDR3 length: 14 residues. Germline loops: CDR1 LGHNA, CDR2 YNFKEQ. The CDR3: CASSQDSGFTEAFF. For the CDR3, the DNA is TGTGCCAGCAGCCAAGATAGTGGGTTTACTGAAGCTTTCTTT.

This sequence joins TRBV4-3 and TRBJ2-5; D is undetermined. There are 14 residues in the CDR3. Trimming took 3 bases from V and 2 from J, leaving 10 bases between them. Germline V CDR1 and CDR2: LGHNA, YSLEER. This chain's CDR3 is CASSHGPLQETQYF. The CDR3 nucleotides are TGCGCCAGCAGCCACGGACCCCTACAAGAGACCCAGTACTTC.

The count of this clone is one. CDR3 amino acids: CASSPRENIQYF. CDR3 coding DNA: TGCGCCAGCAGCCCTAGAGAGAACATTCAGTACTTC. The chain links TRBV5-1 to TRBJ2-4; D unresolved. Germline CDR1 and CDR2: SGHRS and YFSETQ. V was pared by 4 bases and J by 7 bases, with 9 bases between. The CDR3 length is 12 residues.

The J gene is TRBJ2-3, the V gene TRBV5-4; no clear D gene. Trimming shortened V by 2 bases and J by 3 bases, and 16 bases separated the two germline ends. The CDR3 extends over 16 amino acids. Germline V gives CDR1 SGHNT, CDR2 YYREEE (reference sequence). The CDR3 protein is CASSLKDPRGTDTQYF. CDR3 sequence (DNA): TGTGCCAGCAGCTTAAAGGACCCTCGCGGTACAGATACGCAGTATTTT.

V usage is TRBV6-1 and J usage is TRBJ1-5; D not resolved. V lost 1 base and J lost 1, with 14 bases in between. Per the germline V gene, CDR1 is MNHNS and CDR2 is SASEGT. The CDR3 totals 17 residues. The DNA for the CDR3 is TGTGCCAGCAGTGAAGAAGTCGGCGGGCAGAGCAATCAGCCCCAGCATTTT. Encoded protein: CASSEEVGGQSNQPQHF.

The gene calls are TRBV28 and TRBJ1-1; D gene uncertain. CDR1 and CDR2 from the germline V gene are MDHEN and SYDVKM. V lost 4 bases and J 1 base, leaving 7 bases between the germline ends. This CDR3 has 13 amino acids. CDR3 sequence: CASSSAGNTEAFF. In DNA, the CDR3 is TGTGCCAGCAGTTCGGCAGGGAACACTGAAGCTTTCTTT.

The chain employs TRBV5-1 and TRBJ2-7; D is tentatively TRBD1 or TRBD2 (6 bases each). The CDR3 contains 17 residues. Germline values: CDR1 SGHRS, CDR2 YFSETQ. V lost 6 bases to trimming and J lost 5 bases, with 27 bases between them. CDR3 sequence reads: CASNPGGRIGVYDEQYF. The CDR3, as DNA: TGCGCCAGCAACCCCGGGGGCAGGATCGGCGTCTATGACGAGCAGTACTTC.

The chain couples TRBV6-6 to TRBJ2-5; unclear D gene. The V gene's germline CDR1 is MNHNY and CDR2 SVGAGI (reference sequence). V lost 6 bases and J 3 bases, leaving 17 bases between the germline ends. This CDR3 region has 15 residues. The DNA for the CDR3 is TGTGCCAGCAGACCTACTCAGTATGGCAAAGAGACCCAGTACTTC. Its protein product is CASRPTQYGKETQYF.

The chain links TRBV14 to TRBJ2-7; D unclear. Germline lookup yields CDR1 SGHDN and CDR2 FVKESK. The CDR3 loop spans 16 amino acids. Trimming removed 4 bases at V and 2 bases at J, with 18 bases between. This chain's CDR3 is CASSPLQPPDTYEQYF. CDR3 nucleotide sequence: TGTGCCAGCAGCCCCCTCCAACCTCCAGACACCTACGAGCAGTACTTC.

The chain uses TRBV28 and TRBJ1-4; D possibly corresponds to TRBD1 (6 bases). V lost 10 bases and J 9 bases, leaving 18 bases between the germline ends. CDR3 length: 13 residues. Germline lookup yields CDR1 MDHEN and CDR2 SYDVKM. The CDR3 DNA reads as TGTGCCACCTCACAGGGCCTCGGCCAAAAACTGTTTTTT. Its translation: CATSQGLGQKLFF. The full variable domain, in which reference TRBV28 and TRBJ1-4 provide the parts outside the CDR3, is DVKVTQSSRYLVKRTGEKVFLECVQDMDHENMFWYRQDPGLGLRLIYFSYDVKMKEKGDIPEGYSVSREKKERFSLILESASTNQTSMYLCATSQGLGQKLFFGSGTQLSVL.

The chain links TRBV7-3 to TRBJ2-2; D ambiguous. The CDR3 length is 13 residues. V lost 4 bases, J lost 6 bases, and 9 bases lay in between. Germline V gives CDR1 SGHTA, CDR2 FQGTGA. CDR3 DNA sequence: TGTGCCAGCAGCTCGACCCACCCCGGGGAGCTGTTTTTT. Protein: CASSSTHPGELFF.

This chain uses TRBV18 with TRBJ1-2, with a possible D match to TRBD1 (6 bases). V shed 3 bases and J shed 8 bases, with 13 bases lying between them. The length of the CDR3 is 13 residues. Germline assignment: CDR1 KGHSH and CDR2 LQKENI. The CDR3 DNA reads TGTGCCAGCTCACCCGCTCAGGGGAGAGGCTACACCTTC. This gives the protein CASSPAQGRGYTF.

This chain uses TRBV21-1 with TRBJ2-4; the table assigns TRBD2, which was not confirmed against the DNA. TRBV21-1 represents a pseudogene. CDR3 length equals 15 residues. The CDR3 loop reads CASSKRLVAKNIQYF. The CDR3 bases are TGTGCCAGCAGCAAAAGATTAGTAGCCAAAAACATTCAGTACTTC.

DNA for the CDR3: TGTGCCAGCAGCTTGGCCCGGGACAGGTTTTCAGGGACCCAGTACTTC. Translated, it gives CASSLARDRFSGTQYF. The chain employs TRBV7-9 and TRBJ2-5; 8 bases are a match to TRBD1. The length of the CDR3 is 16 residues. Germline V lookup: CDR1 SEHNR, CDR2 FQNEAQ (reference sequence). V gave up 3 bases and J gave up 7 bases; unmatched junction bases: 13.

CDR3 coding DNA: TGTGCCAGCAGTGAAGCGCGTCTAGCGGGAGTCTATGAGCAGTTCTTC. Translation gives CASSEARLAGVYEQFF. The rearrangement joins TRBV2 to TRBJ2-1, with 10 nucleotides matching TRBD2. CDR1 and CDR2 from the germline V gene are SNHLY and FYNNEI. This CDR3 is 16 amino acids long. Unmatched junction bases numbered 7, after V lost 0 bases and J lost 8 bases.

This clone has only one observation. The chain couples TRBV5-1 to TRBJ1-6, with TRBD1 matching 8 bases. The germline gives CDR1 SGHRS, CDR2 YFSETQ. The CDR3 extends over 16 amino acids. Unmatched junction bases numbered 11, after V lost 4 bases and J lost 8 bases. The CDR3 DNA reads TGCGCCAGCAGCGCCCTCCCAGGGGGCGCCGATTCACCCCTCCACTTT. Translating gives CASSALPGGADSPLHF.

The CDR3 nucleotides are TGTGCCAGTAGTACTCCCGGGAGAAGAACGGGGGAGCTGTTTTTT. Protein product: CASSTPGRRTGELFF. The chain is built from TRBV19 and TRBJ2-2; D may be TRBD2 (6 bases). Germline V gives CDR1 LNHDA, CDR2 SQIVND (reference sequence). V was trimmed by 4 bases and J by 8 bases, leaving 17 bases between them. The CDR3 has 15 residues.

The chain is built from TRBV4-2 and TRBJ2-5; 11 bases match TRBD1. TRBJ2-7 explains the end of the DNA better; the J call may be wrong. Per germline, CDR1 LGHNA and CDR2 YNFKEQ. This CDR3 region has 16 residues. The CDR3, as DNA: TGTGCCAGCAGTCCGACTCCGGGACAGGGGGCCTACGAGCAGTACTTC. Protein: CASSPTPGQGAYEQYF.

This clone was seen just once. This chain links TRBV6-4 with TRBJ1-4; 9 bases map to TRBD1. V lost 11 bases and J lost 4; bases outside the gene matches: 14. The CDR3 length is 16 residues. Germline CDR1 and CDR2: MRHNA and SNTAGT. The CDR3 DNA reads TGTGCCCCCCAACCGGGACAGGGTCGCTTTAATGAAAAACTGTTTTTT. This translates into CAPQPGQGRFNEKLFF.

J is TRBJ1-6 and V is TRBV6-5, with D unclear. The germline gives CDR1 MNHEY, CDR2 SVGAGI. This CDR3 spans 13 amino acids. V was trimmed by 6 bases and J by 8 bases, leaving 11 bases between them. For the CDR3, the DNA is TGTGCCAGCAGAGGAGGGATACATTCACCCCTCCACTTT. It yields the protein CASRGGIHSPLHF.

The chain has TRBV29-1 and TRBJ2-3, with D maybe TRBD2 (5 bases). CDR1 and CDR2 (germline): SQVTM, ANQGSEA. The CDR3 covers 13 residues. Trimming left V 5 bases short and J 8 bases short, with 17 bases between. Written as DNA, the CDR3 is TGCAGCGTTTGCCAGTCGACTATGGCTACGCAGTATTTT. It specifies CSVCQSTMATQYF.

The chain joins TRBV19 to TRBJ2-7, with D perhaps matching TRBD1 (5 bases). Trimming cost V 7 bases and J 1 base, with 11 bases left between them. In germline, CDR1 is LNHDA, CDR2 SQIVND (reference sequence). This CDR3 spans 13 amino acids. CDR3 sequence: CASTPSGSYEQYF. The CDR3 region has the DNA TGTGCCAGTACCCCGTCAGGGTCCTACGAGCAGTACTTC.

The chain links TRBV6-6 to TRBJ2-1; 10 bases are a match to TRBD2. Germline CDR1 and CDR2: MNHNY and SVGAGI (reference sequence). The V gene end was trimmed by 2 bases and the J gene end by 5 bases; junction bases not matched to a gene: 0. The CDR3 extends over 14 amino acids. The CDR3 bases are TGTGCCAGCAGTTACAGCGGGAGGGACAATGAGCAGTTCTTC. This gives the protein CASSYSGRDNEQFF.

The rearrangement uses TRBV21-1 and TRBJ1-5. TRBV21-1 is a pseudogene. CDR3 length: 13 residues. The DNA for the CDR3 is TGTGCCAGCCCGGGGAGGGGGCATCAGCCCCAGCATTTT. This gives the protein CASPGRGHQPQHF.

V is TRBV27 and J is TRBJ2-1; D is uncertain. Trimming took off 6 bases at V and 5 bases at J, with 5 bases between the two ends. CDR3 length: 11 residues. CDR1 and CDR2 (germline): MNHEY, SMNVEV (reference sequence). In DNA form, the CDR3 reads TGTGCCAGCAGGAGCGACAATGAGCAGTTCTTC. The encoded protein is CASRSDNEQFF.